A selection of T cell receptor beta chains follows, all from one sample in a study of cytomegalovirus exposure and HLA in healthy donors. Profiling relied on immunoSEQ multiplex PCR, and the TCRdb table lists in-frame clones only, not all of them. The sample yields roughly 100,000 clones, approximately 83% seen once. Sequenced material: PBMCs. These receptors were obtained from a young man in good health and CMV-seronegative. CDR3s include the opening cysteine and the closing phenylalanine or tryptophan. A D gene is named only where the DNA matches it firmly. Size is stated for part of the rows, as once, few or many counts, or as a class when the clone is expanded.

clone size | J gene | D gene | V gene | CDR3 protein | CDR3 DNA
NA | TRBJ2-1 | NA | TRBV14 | CASSPRGSLAYNEQFF | TGTGCCAGCAGCCCTCGGGGTTCCCTCGCGTACAATGAGCAGTTCTTC
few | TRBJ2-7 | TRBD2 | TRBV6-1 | CAISDTGLAGGSLYEQYF | TGTGCCATCAGTGACACAGGACTAGCGGGAGGATCTTTGTACGAGCAGTACTTC
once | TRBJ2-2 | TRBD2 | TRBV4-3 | CASSQDRSGRLAGELFF | TGCGCCAGCAGCCAAGATCGAAGCGGGAGACTCGCCGGGGAGCTGTTTTTT
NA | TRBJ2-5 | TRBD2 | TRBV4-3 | CASSQEWREEAETQYF | TGCGCCAGCAGCCAAGAGTGGCGGGAGGAGGCGGAGACCCAGTACTTC
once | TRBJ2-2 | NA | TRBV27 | CASSGGGSNTGELFF | TGTGCCAGCAGTGGGGGGGGCTCGAACACCGGGGAGCTGTTTTTT
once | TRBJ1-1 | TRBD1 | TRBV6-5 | CASSYARGPTEAFF | TGTGCCAGCAGTTACGCGAGGGGGCCCACTGAAGCTTTCTTT
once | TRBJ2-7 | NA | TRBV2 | CASSESRDFSYEQYF | TGTGCCAGCAGTGAATCCCGGGACTTTTCCTACGAGCAGTACTTC
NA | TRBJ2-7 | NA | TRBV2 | CASSGGTTLSDEQYF | TGTGCCAGCAGTGGAGGAACTACATTATCTGACGAGCAGTACTTC
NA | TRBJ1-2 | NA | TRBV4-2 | CASSPGGGGPYGYTF | TGTGCCAGCAGCCCCGGGGGCGGGGGCCCTTATGGCTACACCTTC
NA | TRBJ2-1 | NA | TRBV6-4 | CASSDSEGTYNEQFF | TGTGCCAGCAGTGACTCCGAGGGCACCTACAATGAGCAGTTCTTC
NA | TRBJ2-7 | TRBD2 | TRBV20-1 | CSARENGREYF | TGCAGTGCTAGGGAGAACGGGAGGGAGTACTTC
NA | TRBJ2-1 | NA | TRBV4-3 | CASSHSLAGSYNEQFF | TGCGCCAGCAGCCACTCCCTAGCTGGGTCCTACAATGAGCAGTTCTTC
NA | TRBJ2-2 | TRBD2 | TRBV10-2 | CASSELAANTGELFF | TGCGCCAGCAGTGAGCTAGCGGCGAACACCGGGGAGCTGTTTTTT
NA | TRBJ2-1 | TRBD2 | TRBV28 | CASSRTSGRYYNEQFF | TGTGCCAGCAGTCGGACTAGCGGGAGGTATTACAATGAGCAGTTCTTC
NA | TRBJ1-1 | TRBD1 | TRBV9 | CASQQGSGDTEAFF | TGTGCCTCCCAACAGGGGTCTGGGGACACTGAAGCTTTCTTT